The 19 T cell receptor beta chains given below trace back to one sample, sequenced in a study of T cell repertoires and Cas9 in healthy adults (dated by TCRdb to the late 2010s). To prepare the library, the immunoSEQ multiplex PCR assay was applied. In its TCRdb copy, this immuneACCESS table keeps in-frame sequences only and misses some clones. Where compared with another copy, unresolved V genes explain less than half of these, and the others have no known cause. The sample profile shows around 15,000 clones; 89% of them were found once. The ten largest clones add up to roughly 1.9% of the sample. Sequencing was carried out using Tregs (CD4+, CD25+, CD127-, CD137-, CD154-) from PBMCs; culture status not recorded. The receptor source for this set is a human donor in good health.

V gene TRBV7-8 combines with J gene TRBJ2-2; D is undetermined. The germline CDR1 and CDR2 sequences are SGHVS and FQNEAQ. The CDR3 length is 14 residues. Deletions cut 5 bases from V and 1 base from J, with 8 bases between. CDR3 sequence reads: CASSRTRNTGELFF. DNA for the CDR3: TGTGCCAGCAGCCGGACCAGGAACACCGGGGAGCTGTTTTTT.

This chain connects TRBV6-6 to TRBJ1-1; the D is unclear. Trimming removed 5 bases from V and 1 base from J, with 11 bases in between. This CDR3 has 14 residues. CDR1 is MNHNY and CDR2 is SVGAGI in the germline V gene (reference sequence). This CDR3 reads CASSPASGNTEAFF. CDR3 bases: TGTGCCAGCAGTCCCGCTTCGGGGAACACTGAAGCTTTCTTT.

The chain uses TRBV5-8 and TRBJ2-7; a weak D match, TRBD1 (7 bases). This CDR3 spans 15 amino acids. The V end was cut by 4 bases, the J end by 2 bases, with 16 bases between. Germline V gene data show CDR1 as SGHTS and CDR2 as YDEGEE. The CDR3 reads CASSGGTAKAYEQYF. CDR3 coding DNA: TGTGCCAGCAGCGGGGGGACAGCGAAAGCCTACGAGCAGTACTTC.

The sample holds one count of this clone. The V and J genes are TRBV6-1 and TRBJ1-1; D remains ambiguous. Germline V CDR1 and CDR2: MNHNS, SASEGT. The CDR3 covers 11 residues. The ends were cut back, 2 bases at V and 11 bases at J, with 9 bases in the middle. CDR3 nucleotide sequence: TGTGCCAGCAGTGAACCCGGGAGGGCTTTCTTT. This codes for CASSEPGRAFF.

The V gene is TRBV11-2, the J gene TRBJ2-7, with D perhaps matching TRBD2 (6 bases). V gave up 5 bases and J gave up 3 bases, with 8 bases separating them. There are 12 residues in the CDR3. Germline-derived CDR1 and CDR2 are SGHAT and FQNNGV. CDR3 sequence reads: CASSPTSYEQYF. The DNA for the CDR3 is TGTGCCAGCAGCCCGACTAGCTACGAGCAGTACTTC.

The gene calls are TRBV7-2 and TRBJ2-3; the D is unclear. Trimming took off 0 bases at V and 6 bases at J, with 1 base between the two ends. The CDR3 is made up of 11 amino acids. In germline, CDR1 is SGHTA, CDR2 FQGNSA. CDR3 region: CASSLADTQYF. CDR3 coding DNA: TGTGCCAGCAGCTTAGCTGATACGCAGTATTTT. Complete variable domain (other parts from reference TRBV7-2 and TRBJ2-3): GAGVSQSPSNKVTEKGKDVELRCDPISGHTALYWYRQSLGQGLEFLIYFQGNSAPDKSGLPSDRFSAERTGGSVSTLTIQRTQQEDSAVYLCASSLADTQYFGPGTRLTVL.

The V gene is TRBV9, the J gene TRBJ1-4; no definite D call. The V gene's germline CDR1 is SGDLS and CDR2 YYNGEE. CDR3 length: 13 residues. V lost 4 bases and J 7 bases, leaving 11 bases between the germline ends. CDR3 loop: CASSSRQGEKLFF. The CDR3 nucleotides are TGTGCCAGCAGCAGCCGCCAAGGTGAAAAACTGTTTTTT. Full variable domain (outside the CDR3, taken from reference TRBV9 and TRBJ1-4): DSGVTQTPKHLITATGQRVTLRCSPRSGDLSVYWYQQSLDQGLQFLIQYYNGEERAKGNILERFSAQQFPDLHSELNLSSLELGDSALYFCASSSRQGEKLFFGSGTQLSVL.

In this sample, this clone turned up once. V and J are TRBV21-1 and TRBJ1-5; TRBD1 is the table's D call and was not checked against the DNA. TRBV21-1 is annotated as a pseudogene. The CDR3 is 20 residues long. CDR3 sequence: CASSTPPGTGGEISFQPQHF. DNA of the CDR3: TGTGCCAGCAGCACCCCTCCCGGGACAGGGGGCGAAATTTCCTTTCAGCCCCAGCATTTT.

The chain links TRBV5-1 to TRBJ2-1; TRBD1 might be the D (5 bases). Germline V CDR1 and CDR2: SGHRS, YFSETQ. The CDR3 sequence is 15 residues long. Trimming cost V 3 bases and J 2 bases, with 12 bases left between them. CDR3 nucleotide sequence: TGCGCCAGCAGCTGGACCACCAGGGCCTACAATGAGCAGTTCTTC. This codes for CASSWTTRAYNEQFF.

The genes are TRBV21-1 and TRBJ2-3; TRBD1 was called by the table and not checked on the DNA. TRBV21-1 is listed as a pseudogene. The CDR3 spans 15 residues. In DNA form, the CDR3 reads TGTGCCAGCAGCAAAGGACAGGAGGGCACAGATACGCAGTATTTT. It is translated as CASSKGQEGTDTQYF.

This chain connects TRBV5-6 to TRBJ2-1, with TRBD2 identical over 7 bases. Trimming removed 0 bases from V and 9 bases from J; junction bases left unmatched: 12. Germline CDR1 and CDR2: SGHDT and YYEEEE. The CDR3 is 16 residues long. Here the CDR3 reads CASSLALGLADSEQFF. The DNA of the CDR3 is TGTGCCAGCAGCTTGGCCCTTGGGCTAGCGGATAGTGAGCAGTTCTTC.

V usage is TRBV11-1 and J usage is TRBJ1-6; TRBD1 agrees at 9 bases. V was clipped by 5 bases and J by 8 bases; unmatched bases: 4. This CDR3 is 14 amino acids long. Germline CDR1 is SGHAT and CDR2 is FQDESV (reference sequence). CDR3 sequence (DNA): TGTGCCAGCAGCCTCGGGACAGGGTATTCACCCCTCCACTTT. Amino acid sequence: CASSLGTGYSPLHF. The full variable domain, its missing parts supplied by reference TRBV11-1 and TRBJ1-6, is EAEVAQSPRYKITEKSQAVAFWCDPISGHATLYWYRQILGQGPELLVQFQDESVVDDSQLPKDRFSAERLKGVDSTLKIQPAELGDSAMYLCASSLGTGYSPLHFGNGTRLTVT.

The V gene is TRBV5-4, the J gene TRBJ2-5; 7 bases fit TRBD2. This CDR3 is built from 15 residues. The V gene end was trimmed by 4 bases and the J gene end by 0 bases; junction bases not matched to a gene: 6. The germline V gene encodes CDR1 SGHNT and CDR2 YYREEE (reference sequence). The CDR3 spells CASSPGAGYQETQYF. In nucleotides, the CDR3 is TGTGCCAGCAGCCCCGGAGCGGGATACCAAGAGACCCAGTACTTC.

CDR3 nucleotide sequence: TGTGCCAGCAGCACCGACACAGGGTCCTACGAGCAGTACTTC. It encodes CASSTDTGSYEQYF. V usage is TRBV11-2 and J usage is TRBJ2-7; weak D call: TRBD1 (6 bases). The V gene's germline CDR1 is SGHAT and CDR2 FQNNGV. Trimming took off 5 bases at V and 1 base at J, with 12 bases between the two ends. CDR3 size: 14 residues.

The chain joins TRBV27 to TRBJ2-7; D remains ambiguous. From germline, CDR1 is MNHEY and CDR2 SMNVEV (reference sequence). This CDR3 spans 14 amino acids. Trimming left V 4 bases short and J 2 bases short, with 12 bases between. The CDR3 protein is CASSSIVVPYEQYF. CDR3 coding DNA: TGTGCCAGCAGTTCAATAGTAGTACCCTACGAGCAGTACTTC.

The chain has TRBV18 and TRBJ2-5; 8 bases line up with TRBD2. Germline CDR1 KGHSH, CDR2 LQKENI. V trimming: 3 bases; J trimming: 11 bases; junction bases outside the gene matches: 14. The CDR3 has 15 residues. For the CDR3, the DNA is TGTGCCAGCTCACCCCGAGAAGCGGGGGTGGGTGAGCAGTACTTC. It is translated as CASSPREAGVGEQYF.

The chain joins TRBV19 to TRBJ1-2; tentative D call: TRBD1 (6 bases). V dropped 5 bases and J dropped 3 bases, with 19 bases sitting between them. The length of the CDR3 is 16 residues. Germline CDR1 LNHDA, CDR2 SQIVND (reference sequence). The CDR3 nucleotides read TGTGCCAGTAGTCCTAATACAGGGTGGCTGCACTATGGCTACACCTTC. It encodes CASSPNTGWLHYGYTF.

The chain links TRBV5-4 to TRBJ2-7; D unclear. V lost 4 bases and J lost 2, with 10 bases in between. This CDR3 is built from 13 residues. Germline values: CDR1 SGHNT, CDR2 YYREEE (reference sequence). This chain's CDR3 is CASSPPGPYEQYF. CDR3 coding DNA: TGTGCCAGCAGCCCGCCAGGTCCCTACGAGCAGTACTTC.

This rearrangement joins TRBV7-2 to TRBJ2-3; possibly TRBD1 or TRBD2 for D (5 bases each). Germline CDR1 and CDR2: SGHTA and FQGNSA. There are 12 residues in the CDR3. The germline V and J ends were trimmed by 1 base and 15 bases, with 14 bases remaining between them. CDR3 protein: CASSLEGPRAYF. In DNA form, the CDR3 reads TGTGCCAGCAGCTTAGAGGGGCCGCGGGCTTATTTT.